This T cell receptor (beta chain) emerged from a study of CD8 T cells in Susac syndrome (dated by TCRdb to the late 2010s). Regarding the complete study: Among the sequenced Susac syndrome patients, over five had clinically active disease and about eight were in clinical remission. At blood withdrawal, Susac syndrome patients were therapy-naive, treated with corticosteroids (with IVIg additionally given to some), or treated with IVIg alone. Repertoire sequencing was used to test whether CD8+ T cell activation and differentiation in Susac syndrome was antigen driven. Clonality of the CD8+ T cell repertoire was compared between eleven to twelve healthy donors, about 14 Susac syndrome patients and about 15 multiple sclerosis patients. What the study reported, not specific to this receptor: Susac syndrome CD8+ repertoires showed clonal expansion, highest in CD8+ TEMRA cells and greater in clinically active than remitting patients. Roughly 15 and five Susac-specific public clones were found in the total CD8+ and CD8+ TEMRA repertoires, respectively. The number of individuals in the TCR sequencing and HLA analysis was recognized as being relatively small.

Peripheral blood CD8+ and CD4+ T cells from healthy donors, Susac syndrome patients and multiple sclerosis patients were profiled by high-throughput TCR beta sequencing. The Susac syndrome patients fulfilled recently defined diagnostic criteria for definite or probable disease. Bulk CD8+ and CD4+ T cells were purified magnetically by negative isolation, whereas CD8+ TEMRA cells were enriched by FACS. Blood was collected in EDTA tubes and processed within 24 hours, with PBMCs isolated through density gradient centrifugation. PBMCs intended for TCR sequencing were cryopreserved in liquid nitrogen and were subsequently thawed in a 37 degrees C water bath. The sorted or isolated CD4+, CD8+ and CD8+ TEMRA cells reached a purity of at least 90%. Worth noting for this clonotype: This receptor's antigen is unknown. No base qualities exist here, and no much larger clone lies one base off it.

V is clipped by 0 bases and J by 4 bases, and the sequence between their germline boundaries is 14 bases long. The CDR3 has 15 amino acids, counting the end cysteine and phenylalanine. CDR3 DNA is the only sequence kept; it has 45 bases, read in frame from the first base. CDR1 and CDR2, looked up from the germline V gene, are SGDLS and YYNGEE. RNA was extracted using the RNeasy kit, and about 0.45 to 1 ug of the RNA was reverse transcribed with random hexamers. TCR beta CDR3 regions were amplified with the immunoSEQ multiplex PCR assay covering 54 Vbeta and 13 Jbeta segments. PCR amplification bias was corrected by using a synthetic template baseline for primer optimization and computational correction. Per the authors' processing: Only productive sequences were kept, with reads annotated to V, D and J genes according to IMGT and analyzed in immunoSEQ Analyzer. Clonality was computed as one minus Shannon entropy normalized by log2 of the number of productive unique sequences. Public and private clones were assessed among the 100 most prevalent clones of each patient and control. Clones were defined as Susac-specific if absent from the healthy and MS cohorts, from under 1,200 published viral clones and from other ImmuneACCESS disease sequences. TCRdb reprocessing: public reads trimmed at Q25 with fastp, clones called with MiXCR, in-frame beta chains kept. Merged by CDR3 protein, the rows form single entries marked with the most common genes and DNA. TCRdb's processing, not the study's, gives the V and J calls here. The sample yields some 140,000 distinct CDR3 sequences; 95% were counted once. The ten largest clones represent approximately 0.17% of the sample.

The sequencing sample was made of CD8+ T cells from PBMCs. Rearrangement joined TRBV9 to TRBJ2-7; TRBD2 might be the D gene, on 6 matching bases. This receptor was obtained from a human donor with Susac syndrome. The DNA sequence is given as TGTGCCAGCAGCGTAGCAGGAGGGGATCTGTACGAGCAGTACTTC. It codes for CASSVAGGDLYEQYF.